A single sample is the source of the 14 T cell receptor beta chains below, sequenced in a study of blood T cell repertoires in COVID-19. Sequencing used immunoSEQ multiplex PCR; TCRdb keeps in-frame clones, though not all of them. The sample includes under 450,000 clones, 80% to 95% seen only once; the top ten take just over 0.85%. The sample was PBMCs or T cells enriched from blood (not recorded which). The source is a woman in her thirties or forties who had been exposed to COVID-19.

Comments on this clone: One end of the junction fails to match germline, which may point to a read error. The V and J genes are TRBV7-7 and TRBJ2-1, with D perhaps matching TRBD2 (5 bases). Per germline, CDR1 SSHAT and CDR2 FNYEAQ (reference sequence). This CDR3 has 14 residues. CDR3: CASSLASASNEQFF. The CDR3 nucleotides are TGTGCTAGCAGCTTAGCGTCGGCTAGCAATGAGCAGTTCTTC.

The V and J genes are TRBV19 and TRBJ1-2; TRBD1 matches 11 bases. CDR3 length: 14 amino acids. V trimming: 2 bases; J trimming: 8 bases; junction bases outside the gene matches: 4. CDR1 and CDR2 (germline): LNHDA, SQIVND (reference sequence). The DNA for the CDR3 is TGTGCCAGTAGTATAATGGACAGGGGGCGCGGCTACACCTTC. Its protein is CASSIMDRGRGYTF.

This rearrangement joins TRBV19 to TRBJ1-5; possible D gene TRBD1, 5 bases. The CDR3 extends over 16 amino acids. Trimming took off 9 bases at V and 0 bases at J, with 18 bases between the two ends. Per the germline V gene, CDR1 is LNHDA and CDR2 is SQIVND (reference sequence). In nucleotides, the CDR3 is TGTGCCAGCACGACCGGGGGGAGATATAGCAATCAGCCCCAGCATTTT. Translation: CASTTGGRYSNQPQHF.

V usage is TRBV5-4 and J usage is TRBJ1-4; 8 nucleotides match TRBD1. CDR3 length: 15 residues. Unmatched junction bases numbered 8, after V lost 2 bases and J lost 8 bases. Looked up from germline, CDR1 is SGHNT and CDR2 is YYREEE (reference sequence). The CDR3 region is CASSFSQGAKEKLFF. The CDR3, as DNA: TGTGCCAGCAGCTTTTCCCAGGGGGCAAAGGAAAAACTGTTTTTT.

The J gene is TRBJ1-1, the V gene TRBV2; TRBD1 agrees at 7 bases. The CDR3 contains 17 residues. J gave up 3 bases and V 5 bases, and 15 bases lay outside the gene matches. Germline-derived CDR1 and CDR2 are SNHLY and FYNNEI. The CDR3 loop is CASSLRGGVHQYTEAFF. The CDR3 nucleotides read TGTGCCAGCAGTCTCCGAGGGGGCGTCCACCAGTACACTGAAGCTTTCTTT. Looking up the rest from reference TRBV2 and TRBJ1-1 gives the full variable domain: EPEVTQTPSHQVTQMGQEVILRCVPISNHLYFYWYRQILGQKVEFLVSFYNNEISEKSEIFDDQFSVERPDGSNFTLKIRSTKLEDSAMYFCASSLRGGVHQYTEAFFGQGTRLTVV.

The CDR3 nucleotides are TGTGCCAGCAGCCCCGATCCCCGCAGGGGCAGGGGCACCGGGGAGCTGTTTTTT. It yields the protein CASSPDPRRGRGTGELFF. The gene calls are TRBV7-2 and TRBJ2-2; the D gene is possibly TRBD1 (6 bases). Looked up from germline, CDR1 is SGHTA and CDR2 is FQGNSA. The length of the CDR3 is 18 residues. V was pared by 5 bases and J by 4 bases, with 23 bases between. Using reference TRBV7-2 and TRBJ2-2 for the parts outside the CDR3, the full variable domain is GAGVSQSPSNKVTEKGKDVELRCDPISGHTALYWYRQSLGQGLEFLIYFQGNSAPDKSGLPSDRFSAERTGGSVSTLTIQRTQQEDSAVYLCASSPDPRRGRGTGELFFGEGSRLTVL.

V usage is TRBV5-1 and J usage is TRBJ1-2; D gene ambiguous. Germline V gene data show CDR1 as SGHRS and CDR2 as YFSETQ. Trimming cost V 9 bases and J 1 base, with 13 bases left between them. This CDR3 spans 13 amino acids. The CDR3 region is CATHEGNNYGYTF. In DNA form, the CDR3 reads TGCGCCACCCACGAGGGCAATAACTATGGCTACACCTTC.

The chain has TRBV28 and TRBJ2-4; weak D call: TRBD2 (7 bases). Germline lookup yields CDR1 MDHEN and CDR2 SYDVKM. Deletions cut 7 bases from V and 8 bases from J, with 18 bases between. This CDR3 contains 14 residues. DNA of the CDR3: TGTGCCAGCAAGGGGGGGGGTATTACGGACATTCAGTACTTC. Protein sequence: CASKGGGITDIQYF.

This clone has just one count. The chain joins TRBV18 to TRBJ2-3; possible D gene TRBD2, 5 bases. Trimming left V 2 bases short and J 0 bases short, with 9 bases between. The germline CDR1 and CDR2 sequences are KGHSH and LQKENI. CDR3 length: 15 residues. In DNA form, the CDR3 reads TGTGCCAGCTCACCAAGCGGCCGTAGCACAGATACGCAGTATTTT. This encodes CASSPSGRSTDTQYF.

The rearrangement uses TRBV5-6 and TRBJ1-1; D unresolved. V was clipped by 0 bases and J by 5 bases, with 14 bases between them. This CDR3 contains 15 residues. Germline CDR1 is SGHDT and CDR2 is YYEEEE. The CDR3 is CASSLVRGIWTEAFF. CDR3 nucleotides: TGTGCCAGCAGCTTGGTACGGGGAATATGGACTGAAGCTTTCTTT.

The chain is built from TRBV30 and TRBJ1-2; TRBD1 is a possible D gene (6 bases). This CDR3 region has 15 residues. The V end was cut by 0 bases, the J end by 4 bases, with 15 bases between. Germline loops: CDR1 GTSNPN, CDR2 SVGIG (reference sequence). CDR3 in amino acids: CAWSVQQGLAYGYTF. CDR3 nucleotides: TGTGCCTGGAGTGTACAACAGGGATTAGCCTATGGCTACACCTTC.

The rearrangement joins TRBV7-8 to TRBJ1-6; D is perhaps TRBD1 (5 bases). Trimming shortened V by 5 bases and J by 8 bases, and 13 bases separated the two germline ends. Germline V gene sequence: CDR1 SGHVS, CDR2 FQNEAQ. The CDR3 totals 14 residues. For the CDR3, the DNA is TGTGCCAGCAGCCACAACAACAGGCATTCACCCCTCCACTTT. As protein: CASSHNNRHSPLHF.

This clone was seen a single time. The genes are TRBV7-8 and TRBJ1-4; TRBD1 aligns across 7 bases. Germline trimming cut 6 bases from V and 7 bases from J; bases unmatched to any gene: 11. The germline gives CDR1 SGHVS, CDR2 FQNEAQ. CDR3 length: 15 amino acids. In DNA form, the CDR3 reads TGTGCCAGCAGTTATGAGACAGGGTGGAGTGAAAAACTGTTTTTT. This encodes CASSYETGWSEKLFF.

The chain carries TRBV7-6 and TRBJ1-3, with D uncertain. Germline loops: CDR1 SGHVS, CDR2 FNYEAQ. Trimming left V 0 bases short and J 2 bases short, with 11 bases between. This CDR3 is 16 amino acids long. The CDR3 spells CASSLARGEAGNTIYF. DNA for the CDR3: TGTGCCAGCAGCTTAGCGCGGGGTGAAGCTGGAAACACCATATATTTT.